This TCR beta chain derives from a study of T cell responses to AZD1222 COVID-19 vaccine (dated by TCRdb to the early 2020s). About the investigation overall: TCR sequencing covered about 230 trial participants: roughly 200 given two doses of AZD1222 and 26 given two doses of MenACWY control vaccine. Trial participants were enrolled by age into subgroups of 18-55, 56-69 and 70-plus years, and around 150, 28 and 57 TCR-sequenced participants, respectively, were included in these subgroups.

The CDR3 regions of human TCRbeta chains were analyzed by immunosequencing. The authors' analysis ran thus. Repertoire TCRs were checked for matches against a reference library of SARS-CoV-2-specific TCRs that had been generated using the MIRA antigen-specificity platform. Breadth was defined as the fraction of unique TCRs that were SARS-CoV-2-associated, and depth was defined as the fraction of total T cells that were SARS-CoV-2-associated. Using the MIRA data, every spike-specific TCR was mapped to the spike region that the TCR reacted to and assigned to either a CD4 or a CD8 class. Log10-transformed breadth and depth values were compared by one-way ANOVA with Sidak's multiple comparisons tests. Here the immuneACCESS table is served through TCRdb, limited to in-frame sequences with V and J called. Missing clones are a known gap in these copies; in checked studies unresolved V genes cover under half, and the rest lacks a known reason. Clone size and the V and J calls come from that table; the DNA yielded D and trimming. For this sample the table gives about 150,000 clones, of which around 85% were detected only once. The biggest ten clones account for 6.9% of the sample.

On the study overall, not on this receptor specifically: After two AZD1222 doses, spike-specific TCR breadth and depth were significantly higher than at day 0 and than in MenACWY recipients. CD4 TCRs associated with the vaccine covered the entire spike protein, and the dominant responses were in regions 160-218 and 743-854. Participants were mostly white British and included more females than males, and it was suggested by the authors that clonal diversity may have been underestimated. The 56-69-year group was small, and its depth increase did not reach significance, likely because of low power. Because no day 14 peak-response samples were available, the repertoires could be characterized only after the peak T cell response. Reportedly, close to half of the unique spike-specific TCRs recognized epitopes lying outside the regions that are mutated in the B.1.351 and B.1.1.7 variants. Conclusions about previously exposed vaccinees were limited because only six or seven AZD1222 recipients were SARS-CoV-2 seropositive at baseline.

For this clone: What antigen it recognizes has not been identified. No base quality values were provided; no much bigger clone lies one nucleotide off.

According to the germline V gene, CDR1 reads KGHSH and CDR2 reads LQKENI. Including cysteine and phenylalanine, the CDR3 has 12 amino acids. Only the CDR3 portion is preserved as DNA: 36 bases, with reading frame beginning at the first base. The junction shows trimming of 1 base on V and 1 base on J, plus 2 bases between the germline ends. The time point label, read with the paper, signifies: sample from adult after SARS-CoV-2 infection, after symptom onset. A couple of convalescent COVID-19 patients, sampled after symptom onset from adults with prior SARS-CoV-2 infection, were also TCR-sequenced for comparison.

The chain is encoded by TRBV18 joined to TRBJ2-7, with no D gene named confidently. Sample: peripheral blood, taken after recovery from COVID-19. The source of this sequence is an adult who had recovered from COVID-19. The CDR3 in this case is CASSPRSYEQYF. The bases are TGTGCCAGCTCACCACGGTCCTACGAGCAGTACTTC.